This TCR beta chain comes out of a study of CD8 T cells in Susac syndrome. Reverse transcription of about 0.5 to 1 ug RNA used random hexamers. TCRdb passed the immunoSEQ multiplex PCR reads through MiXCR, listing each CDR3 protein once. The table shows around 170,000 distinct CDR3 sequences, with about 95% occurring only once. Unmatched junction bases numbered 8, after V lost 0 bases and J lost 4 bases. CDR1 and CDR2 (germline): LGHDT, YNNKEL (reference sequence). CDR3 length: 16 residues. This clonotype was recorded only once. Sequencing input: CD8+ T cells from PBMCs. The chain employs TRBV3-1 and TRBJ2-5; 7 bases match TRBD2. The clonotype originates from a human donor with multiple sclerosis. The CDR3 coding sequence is TGTGCCAGCAGCCAAGAGTGGCGGGAGACCCCAGAGACCCAGTACTTC. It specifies CASSQEWRETPETQYF.